The 20 T cell receptor beta chains in this list originate from one sample, sequenced in a study of blood T cell repertoires in COVID-19. TCRdb's table, derived via immunoSEQ multiplex PCR, lists solely in-frame clones and lacks some. The sample yields fewer than 150,000 clones, around 76% seen once. The sequencing sample was made of peripheral blood. Every receptor here comes from a human donor in a cohort sampled during active COVID-19.

This sequence joins TRBV7-9 and TRBJ2-2; D ambiguous. The germline V gene encodes CDR1 SEHNR and CDR2 FQNEAQ (reference sequence). V was cut by 5 bases and J by 2 bases, with 12 bases left in between. The CDR3 sequence is 15 residues long. CDR3 coding DNA: TGTGCCAGCAGCCCCGTTTCCAGAAACACCGGGGAGCTGTTTTTT. It codes for CASSPVSRNTGELFF.

This clone was counted between two and nine times. V gene TRBV6-5 combines with J gene TRBJ1-2; TRBD1 agrees at 7 bases. After removal of 2 bases from V and 5 bases from J, the junction contained 2 bases not matched to a gene. The CDR3 sequence is 13 residues long. Per germline, CDR1 MNHEY and CDR2 SVGAGI. The CDR3 spells CASSYKQGYGYTF. As DNA, the CDR3 is TGTGCCAGCAGTTACAAACAGGGGTATGGCTACACCTTC.

The chain links TRBV5-8 to TRBJ1-2; TRBD1 matches at 7 bases. The CDR3 totals 14 residues. Germline-derived CDR1 and CDR2 are SGHTS and YDEGEE. J gave up 4 bases and V 1 base, and 4 bases lay outside the gene matches. The CDR3 DNA sequence: TGTGCCAGCAGCTTGTACGGGGACAGCTATGGCTACACCTTC. Its protein product is CASSLYGDSYGYTF.

J is TRBJ1-6 and V is TRBV15, with D unresolved. V was clipped by 0 bases and J by 7 bases, with 13 bases between them. Per the germline V gene, CDR1 is LNHNV and CDR2 is YYDKDF (reference sequence). The CDR3 totals 16 residues. CDR3 nucleotides: TGTGCCACCAGCAGAGATGGTGCGGCCCCGAATTCACCCCTCCACTTT. Protein sequence: CATSRDGAAPNSPLHF. Full variable domain (missing parts from reference TRBV15 and TRBJ1-6): DAMVIQNPRYQVTQFGKPVTLSCSQTLNHNVMYWYQQKSSQAPKLLFHYYDKDFNNEADTPDNFQSRRPNTSFCFLDIRSPGLGDTAMYLCATSRDGAAPNSPLHFGNGTRLTVT.

Relative to its sample, this clone is medium-sized. The chain is built from TRBV4-1 and TRBJ1-5; D is possibly TRBD1 (5 bases). The CDR3 has 15 amino acids. Trimming shortened V by 0 bases and J by 4 bases, and 10 bases separated the two germline ends. Germline loops: CDR1 MGHRA, CDR2 YSYEKL. CDR3 amino acids: CASSQDFTGNQPQHF. The CDR3 region has the DNA TGCGCCAGCAGCCAAGATTTTACAGGTAATCAGCCCCAGCATTTT.

This clone has a handful of counts. The rearrangement links TRBV3-1 (or the pseudogene TRBV3-2) to TRBJ1-3; maybe TRBD1 (6 bases). CDR3 length: 14 residues. From germline, CDR1 is LGHDT and CDR2 YNNKEL (reference sequence). V was pared by 4 bases and J by 0 bases, with 7 bases between. CDR3 DNA: TGTGCCAGCAGCCGGGACATCTCTGGAAACACCATATATTTT. This codes for CASSRDISGNTIYF.

V gene TRBV7-9 combines with J gene TRBJ1-1; D unresolved. V was shortened by 2 bases and J by 3 bases, with 10 bases between the two germline ends. This CDR3 is 14 amino acids long. Germline assignment: CDR1 SEHNR and CDR2 FQNEAQ (reference sequence). The DNA for the CDR3 is TGTGCCAGCAGCTTATTAAGCGCGGACACTGAAGCTTTCTTT. Its protein is CASSLLSADTEAFF.

The J gene is TRBJ2-5, the V gene TRBV7-2, with TRBD1 matching 8 bases. The V gene end was trimmed by 5 bases and the J gene end by 3 bases; junction bases not matched to a gene: 5. Germline lookup yields CDR1 SGHTA and CDR2 FQGNSA. This CDR3 comprises 14 residues. The CDR3: CASSPDRVKETQYF. In DNA, the CDR3 is TGTGCCAGCAGCCCGGACAGGGTTAAAGAGACCCAGTACTTC.

The chain has TRBV19 and TRBJ1-5; no clear D. Trimming stripped 0 bases from V and 4 bases from J, with 16 bases between. CDR1 is LNHDA and CDR2 is SQIVND in the germline V gene (reference sequence). This CDR3 has 17 residues. CDR3 DNA sequence: TGTGCCAGTAGTATAGATCCGCGGGTCGCGAAGAATCAGCCCCAGCATTTT. Protein sequence: CASSIDPRVAKNQPQHF.

The chain joins TRBV7-8 to TRBJ2-6; 9 nucleotides line up with TRBD1. V shed 5 bases, J shed 3 bases, and the junction held 11 bases outside the gene matches. The CDR3 has 18 residues. CDR1 is SGHVS and CDR2 is FQNEAQ in the germline V gene. The chain's CDR3 is CASSPTRGQGGGANVLTF. DNA of the CDR3: TGTGCCAGCAGCCCGACACGGGGACAGGGTGGTGGGGCCAACGTCCTGACTTTC.

J is TRBJ1-1 and V is TRBV28; TRBD1 matches at 8 bases. V lost 6 bases, J lost 4 bases, and 10 bases stayed unmatched. The CDR3 spans 15 residues. CDR1 MDHEN and CDR2 SYDVKM come from the germline V gene. The CDR3 nucleotides are TGTGCCAGCAGAAATTCAGGGGGCCAGGGCACTGAAGCTTTCTTT. It specifies CASRNSGGQGTEAFF.

The chain has TRBV6-5 and TRBJ2-7, with 11 bases that match TRBD1. This CDR3 is built from 14 residues. Per germline, CDR1 MNHEY and CDR2 SVGAGI. J gave up 3 bases and V 5 bases, and 3 bases lay outside the gene matches. CDR3 in amino acids: CASSLGTGGYEQYF. DNA for the CDR3: TGTGCCAGCAGTCTCGGGACAGGGGGCTACGAGCAGTACTTC.

This rearrangement joins TRBV4-1 to TRBJ1-6; D may be TRBD1 (5 bases). V was trimmed by 3 bases and J by 0 bases, leaving 18 bases between them. Germline assignment: CDR1 MGHRA and CDR2 YSYEKL. The CDR3 contains 19 residues. CDR3 DNA: TGCGCCAGCAGCCACGGTTGGGGTGGCGGGACCTCCTATAATTCACCCCTCCACTTT. Translated: CASSHGWGGGTSYNSPLHF.

The rearrangement joins TRBV19 to TRBJ1-5, with D hard to call. This CDR3 is built from 16 residues. Looked up from germline, CDR1 is LNHDA and CDR2 is SQIVND (reference sequence). With 5 bases removed from V and 5 bases from J, the gap between germline ends came to 19 bases. This chain's CDR3 is CASSSPADLSYQPQHF. DNA for the CDR3: TGTGCCAGTAGTTCCCCCGCGGATCTCTCTTATCAGCCCCAGCATTTT.

This clone appeared many times. The chain is built from TRBV5-1 and TRBJ2-2; possible D gene TRBD1, 5 bases. This CDR3 has 13 amino acids. Germline CDR1 and CDR2: SGHRS and YFSETQ. The ends were cut back, 9 bases at V and 1 base at J, with 10 bases in the middle. DNA of the CDR3: TGCGCCACCTCCGACAGGAACACCGGGGAGCTGTTTTTT. It yields the protein CATSDRNTGELFF. The full variable domain, its missing parts supplied by reference TRBV5-1 and TRBJ2-2, is KAGVTQTPRYLIKTRGQQVTLSCSPISGHRSVSWYQQTPGQGLQFLFEYFSETQRNKGNFPGRFSGRQFSNSRSEMNVSTLELGDSALYLCATSDRNTGELFFGEGSRLTVL.

The CDR3 sequence is CASSPETGWNTEAFF. Written as DNA, the CDR3 is TGTGCCAGTAGTCCCGAGACAGGGTGGAACACTGAAGCTTTCTTT. This chain joins TRBV19 and TRBJ1-1, with 7 bases fitting TRBD1. In germline, CDR1 is LNHDA, CDR2 SQIVND (reference sequence). J lost 1 base, V lost 5 bases, and 7 bases had no gene match. CDR3 length equals 15 residues.

The chain joins TRBV3-1 (or the pseudogene TRBV3-2) to TRBJ1-2, with 10 bases that match TRBD1. From germline, CDR1 is LGHDT and CDR2 YNNKEL (reference sequence). This CDR3 is 16 amino acids long. The junction had 10 bases not matched to a gene; V was cut back by 1 base and J by 8 bases. The CDR3 coding sequence is TGTGCCAGCAGCCAAGGAGACAGGGGGCGGGTTAGCGGCTACACCTTC. This sequence encodes CASSQGDRGRVSGYTF.

This chain joins TRBV6-5 and TRBJ1-2, with 9 bases fitting TRBD1. V trimming: 6 bases; J trimming: 2 bases; junction bases outside the gene matches: 1. The germline CDR1 and CDR2 sequences are MNHEY and SVGAGI. This CDR3 region has 13 residues. CDR3 in amino acids: CASRGTGNYGYTF. The CDR3 DNA is TGTGCCAGCAGGGGGACAGGGAACTATGGCTACACCTTC.

The table lists this clone with a count of one. V and J are TRBV4-1 and TRBJ2-7; possibly TRBD1 for D (6 bases). Between the trimmed V and J ends, which lost 4 bases and 9 bases, there was a span of 19 bases. The CDR3 is 14 amino acids. Germline V lookup: CDR1 MGHRA, CDR2 YSYEKL. The CDR3 here is CASSPSWTAPWQYF. CDR3 nucleotide sequence: TGCGCCAGCAGCCCCTCCTGGACAGCGCCATGGCAGTACTTC.

The chain joins TRBV7-9 to TRBJ2-1; TRBD2 might be the D (5 bases). V was trimmed by 1 base and J by 9 bases, leaving 10 bases between them. Germline V gene lookup returns CDR1 SEHNR and CDR2 FQNEAQ (reference sequence). This CDR3 has 13 amino acids. CDR3: CASSLGEFSEQFF. Here the CDR3 DNA reads TGTGCCAGCAGCTTAGGGGAGTTTAGTGAGCAGTTCTTC.